The rows below give T cell receptor beta chains drawn from one sample of a study of T cells in Graves' hyperthyroidism and ophthalmopathy. TCRdb re-derived calls from the multiplex PCR reads in MiXCR, one entry per CDR3 protein. The sample yields hundreds of thousands of distinct CDR3 sequences, around 40% seen once. The specimen sequenced was blood. The receptors were sampled from a woman aged 40 to 50 with Graves' hyperthyroidism. CDR3s include the opening cysteine and the closing phenylalanine or tryptophan. The D gene is left open where the match is weak. Not all rows give a size; the values are once, few, many and, for expanded clones, a class.

d_call,v_call,clone_size,j_call,cdr3_aa,cdr3_nt
.,TRBV5-1,few,TRBJ1-4,CASSPNTGATNEKLFF,TGCGCCAGCAGCCCGAACACGGGGGCAACTAATGAAAAACTGTTTTTT
TRBD1,TRBV24-1,many,TRBJ1-2,CATSDLATGSRYTF,TGTGCCACCAGTGATTTGGCGACAGGGTCTCGCTACACCTTC
TRBD1,TRBV24-1,.,TRBJ2-7,CASSPQGVYEQYF,TGTGCCAGCTCACCACAGGGGGTCTACGAGCAGTACTTC
.,TRBV6-2/TRBV6-3,few,TRBJ1-4,CASSYGWREKLFF,TGTGCCAGCAGTTACGGGTGGAGGGAAAAACTGTTTTTT
TRBD2,TRBV7-2,.,TRBJ2-7,CASRRGTSGSFYEQYF,TGTGCCAGCCGCCGTGGGACTAGCGGGTCGTTCTACGAGCAGTACTTC
.,TRBV20-1,.,TRBJ2-7,CSAAPPAVGAAYEQYF,TGCAGTGCTGCACCCCCCGCGGTGGGGGCTGCGTACGAGCAGTACTTC
TRBD1,TRBV12-3/TRBV12-4,few,TRBJ1-1,CASSYIPGTGRTEAFF,TGTGCCAGCAGTTACATCCCCGGGACAGGGAGAACTGAAGCTTTCTTT
TRBD2,TRBV12-3/TRBV12-4,few,TRBJ2-5,CASSYGGRTQYF,TGTGCCAGCAGTTACGGGGGGAGGACCCAGTACTTC
TRBD1,TRBV7-2,.,TRBJ1-4,CASRTGGMRLEKLFF,TGTGCCAGCAGAACAGGGGGAATGAGATTGGAAAAACTGTTTTTT
TRBD1,TRBV20-1,.,TRBJ1-5,CSATGQGYQPQHF,TGCAGTGCTACCGGACAGGGTTATCAGCCCCAGCATTTT
.,TRBV29-1,few,TRBJ1-2,CSVDDGEDYGYTF,TGCAGCGTTGACGACGGGGAGGACTATGGCTACACCTTC
.,TRBV6-5,.,TRBJ1-1,CASSRFGGSGAFF,TGTGCCAGCAGCCGCTTCGGGGGTTCGGGAGCTTTCTTT
TRBD1,TRBV28,once,TRBJ1-2,CASSQDRGGGYAF,TGTGCCAGCAGCCAAGACAGGGGAGGCGGCTACGCCTTC
TRBD1,TRBV19,many,TRBJ1-5,CASSSGTGGAGGQPQHF,TGTGCCAGTAGCTCAGGGACAGGGGGCGCGGGGGGACAGCCCCAGCATTTT
.,TRBV6-5,few,TRBJ1-1,CASSYSPNRNTEAFF,TGTGCCAGCAGTTACTCTCCGAACAGGAACACTGAAGCTTTCTTT
.,TRBV25-1,few,TRBJ1-5,CASSGLQTNQPQHF,TGTGCCAGCAGTGGGTTACAGACCAATCAGCCCCAGCATTTT